The 12 T cell receptor beta chains presented below share a single source sample, sequenced in a study of blood T cell repertoires in COVID-19. Method: immunoSEQ multiplex PCR; TCRdb's copy keeps in-frame clones and lacks some. The sample lists about 140,000 clones; roughly 78% were seen once. Sequenced input: peripheral blood. All receptors derive from a man between 60 and 70 years old with acute or convalescent COVID-19.

V is TRBV7-2 and J is TRBJ1-1, with D unclear. CDR1 is SGHTA, CDR2 FQGNSA, per germline. The CDR3 totals 12 residues. With 5 bases removed from V and 3 bases from J, the gap between germline ends came to 7 bases. CDR3 nucleotides: TGTGCCAGCAGCCGCGGGGACACTGAAGCTTTCTTT. Protein: CASSRGDTEAFF.

The chain employs TRBV19 and TRBJ2-3; 9 nucleotides line up with TRBD2. CDR1 and CDR2 (germline): LNHDA, SQIVND (reference sequence). The CDR3 contains 15 residues. V lost 2 bases, J lost 2 bases, and 2 bases stayed unmatched. DNA of the CDR3: TGTGCCAGTAGTATACTAGCGGGATTCACAGATACGCAGTATTTT. Its translation is CASSILAGFTDTQYF.

The chain recombines TRBV11-2 with TRBJ1-4, with a possible D match to TRBD1 (6 bases). Trimming removed 5 bases from V and 8 bases from J, with 18 bases in between. The germline V gene has CDR1 SGHAT and CDR2 FQNNGV. This CDR3 is built from 15 residues. CDR3 loop: CASSPETGRGEKLFF. The DNA of the CDR3 is TGTGCCAGCAGCCCGGAAACAGGGAGAGGCGAAAAACTGTTTTTT.

This chain uses TRBV28 with TRBJ1-5; D gene ambiguous. The germline V and J ends were trimmed by 4 bases and 3 bases, with 10 bases remaining between them. The CDR3 totals 14 residues. CDR1 is MDHEN and CDR2 is SYDVKM in the germline V gene. CDR3 DNA: TGTGCCAGCAGTTCCAGGTTCGACAATCAGCCCCAGCATTTT. It yields the protein CASSSRFDNQPQHF.

The rearrangement uses TRBV18 and TRBJ2-5; the match to TRBD2 covers 7 bases. Trimming cost V 3 bases and J 1 base; bases outside gene matches: 5. In germline, CDR1 is KGHSH, CDR2 LQKENI. The CDR3 spans 15 residues. The CDR3 sequence is CASSPLQRGQETQYF. CDR3 sequence (DNA): TGTGCCAGCTCACCGTTACAGCGGGGCCAAGAGACCCAGTACTTC.

The chain carries TRBV9 and TRBJ1-1; D may be TRBD1 (5 bases). This CDR3 contains 13 residues. V lost 0 bases, J lost 10 bases, and 13 bases lay in between. Germline assignment: CDR1 SGDLS and CDR2 YYNGEE. The CDR3 coding sequence is TGTGCCAGCAGCGTAGGGGGGATGGAGGGAGCTTTCTTT. Its translation is CASSVGGMEGAFF.

V and J are TRBV5-4 and TRBJ1-1; 8 bases map to TRBD1. The CDR3 loop spans 13 amino acids. Germline-derived CDR1 and CDR2 are SGHNT and YYREEE (reference sequence). Losses at the gene ends were 2 bases for V and 8 bases for J; bases not matched to a gene: 5. This CDR3 is CASSLGQGKEAFF. CDR3 nucleotide sequence: TGTGCCAGCAGCTTAGGACAGGGCAAGGAAGCTTTCTTT. The full variable domain, with the rest looked up from reference TRBV5-4 and TRBJ1-1, is ETGVTQSPTHLIKTRGQQVTLRCSSQSGHNTVSWYQQALGQGPQFIFQYYREEENGRGNFPPRFSGLQFPNYSSELNVNALELDDSALYLCASSLGQGKEAFFGQGTRLTVV.

This clone turned up a few times. The chain is built from TRBV6-2 or TRBV6-3 and TRBJ1-2, with a tentative D call TRBD1 (5 bases). Germline CDR1 is MNHEY and CDR2 is SVGEGT. The V end lost 4 bases, the J end lost 4 bases, and 7 bases lay between the germline ends. There are 12 residues in the CDR3. CDR3 amino acids: CASSSGSYGYTF. The CDR3 DNA reads as TGTGCCAGCAGTTCAGGGTCCTATGGCTACACCTTC.

The chain couples TRBV2 to TRBJ1-2; tentative D call: TRBD1 (5 bases). Trimming stripped 6 bases from V and 5 bases from J, with 22 bases between. CDR1 is SNHLY, CDR2 FYNNEI, per germline. CDR3 size: 16 residues. The CDR3 DNA is TGTGCCAGCAGCTTGGGAGGGGAAATTTCACTGTATGGCTACACCTTC. Translated, it gives CASSLGGEISLYGYTF.

Regarding this clone: One end of the junction fails to match germline, which may point to a read error. The chain carries TRBV3-1 (or the pseudogene TRBV3-2) and TRBJ2-1, with TRBD2 identical over 7 bases. Germline CDR1 reads LGHDT; CDR2 reads YNNKEL (reference sequence). The CDR3 runs 15 residues. In DNA, the CDR3 is TGTGCCAGCAGCCGAGAGGGGAGGGCCTACCATGAGCAGTTCTTC. Translated: CASSREGRAYHEQFF.

In this sample, this clone turned up once. The chain carries TRBV20-1 and TRBJ1-3, with D possibly TRBD1 on 5 matching bases. Per germline, CDR1 DFQATT and CDR2 SNEGSKA (reference sequence). The V end lost 3 bases, the J end lost 2 bases, and 8 bases lay between the germline ends. The CDR3 is made up of 13 amino acids. In nucleotides, the CDR3 is TGCAGTGCTAGTAGGGGTACTGGAAACACCATATATTTT. Protein product: CSASRGTGNTIYF.

The chain joins TRBV9 to TRBJ2-7; 8 nucleotides agree with TRBD2. The CDR3 spans 15 residues. V was clipped by 0 bases and J by 3 bases; unmatched bases: 5. Per germline, CDR1 SGDLS and CDR2 YYNGEE. The CDR3 region has the DNA TGTGCCAGCAGCGTAGGTAGCGGGACTTACTACGAGCAGTACTTC. Translated, it gives CASSVGSGTYYEQYF.